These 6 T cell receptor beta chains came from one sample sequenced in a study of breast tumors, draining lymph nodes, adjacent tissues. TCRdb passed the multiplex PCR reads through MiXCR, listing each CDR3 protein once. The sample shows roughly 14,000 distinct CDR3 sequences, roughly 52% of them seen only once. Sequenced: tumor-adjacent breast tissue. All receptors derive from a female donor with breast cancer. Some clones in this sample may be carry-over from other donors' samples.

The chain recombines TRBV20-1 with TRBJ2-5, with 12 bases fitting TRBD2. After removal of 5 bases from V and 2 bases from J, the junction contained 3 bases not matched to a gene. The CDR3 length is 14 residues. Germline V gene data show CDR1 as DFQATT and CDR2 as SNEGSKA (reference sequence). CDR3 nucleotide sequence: TGCAGTGCTGAGACTAGCGGGGGACAAGAGACCCAGTACTTC. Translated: CSAETSGGQETQYF.

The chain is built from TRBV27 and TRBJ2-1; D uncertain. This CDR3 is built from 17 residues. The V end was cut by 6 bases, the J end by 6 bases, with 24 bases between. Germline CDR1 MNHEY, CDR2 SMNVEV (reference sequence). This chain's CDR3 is CASRISPGGSPTNEQFF. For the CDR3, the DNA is TGTGCCAGCAGGATTAGCCCCGGTGGATCCCCGACCAATGAGCAGTTCTTC.

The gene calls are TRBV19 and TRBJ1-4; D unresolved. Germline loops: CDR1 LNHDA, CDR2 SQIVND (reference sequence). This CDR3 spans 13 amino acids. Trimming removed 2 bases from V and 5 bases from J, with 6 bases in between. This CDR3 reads CASSIPVNEKLFF. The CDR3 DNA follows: TGTGCCAGTAGTATACCGGTGAATGAAAAACTGTTTTTT.

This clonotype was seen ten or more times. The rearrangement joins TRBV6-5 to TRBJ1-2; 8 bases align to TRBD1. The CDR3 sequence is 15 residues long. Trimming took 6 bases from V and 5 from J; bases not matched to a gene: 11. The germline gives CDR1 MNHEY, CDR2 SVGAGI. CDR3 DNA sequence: TGTGCCAGCAGCCACCAACGCAGGGGGCGTTATGGCTACACCTTC. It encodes CASSHQRRGRYGYTF.

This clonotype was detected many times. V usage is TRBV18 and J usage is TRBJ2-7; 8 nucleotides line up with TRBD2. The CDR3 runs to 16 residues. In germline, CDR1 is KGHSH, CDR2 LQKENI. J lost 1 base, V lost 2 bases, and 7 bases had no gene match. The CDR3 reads CASSPRGLAGSYEQYF. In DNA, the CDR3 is TGTGCCAGCTCACCAAGGGGTCTAGCGGGTTCCTACGAGCAGTACTTC. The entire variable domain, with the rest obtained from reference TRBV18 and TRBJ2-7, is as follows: NAGVMQNPRHLVRRRGQEARLRCSPMKGHSHVYWYRQLPEEGLKFMVYLQKENIIDESGMPKERFSAEFPKEGPSILRIQQVVRGDSAAYFCASSPRGLAGSYEQYFGPGTRLTVT.

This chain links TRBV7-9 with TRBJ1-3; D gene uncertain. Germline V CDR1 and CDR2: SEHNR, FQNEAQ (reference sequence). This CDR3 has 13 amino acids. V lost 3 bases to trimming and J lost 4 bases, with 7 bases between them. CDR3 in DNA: TGTGCCAGCAGCTTTGCCAGAGGAAACACCATATATTTT. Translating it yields CASSFARGNTIYF.